This T cell receptor beta chain comes out of a study of blood T cell repertoires in COVID-19. Individuals in the exposed group had encountered a COVID-19 case within 2 weeks preceding study entry. V lost 0 bases, J lost 1 base, and 10 bases lay in between. The CDR3 is 15 residues long. Per the germline V gene, CDR1 is MNHEY and CDR2 is SMNVEV (reference sequence). Measured with immunoSEQ multiplex PCR; TCRdb has only the in-frame clones, and not every one. The sample consists of roughly 250,000 clones, about 83% of them appearing once. Material: PBMCs or T cells enriched from blood (not recorded which). This sequence was found in a woman between 40 and 50 years old who had been exposed to COVID-19. The chain uses TRBV27 and TRBJ2-7; D not certain. The CDR3 region is CASSLSWRKSYEQYF. CDR3 bases: TGTGCCAGCAGTTTATCGTGGCGGAAGTCCTACGAGCAGTACTTC.